What follows are 23 T cell receptor beta chains derived from one specimen sequenced in a study of T cells after posttransplantation cyclophosphamide. The protocol was immunoSEQ multiplex PCR, while the TCRdb copy is restricted to in-frame clones and leaves out a portion. The sample presents more than 9,000 clones, none singletons. Cyclophosphamide on days +3 and +4 followed busulfan-fludarabine conditioning and a marrow graft. Sample: PBMCs, taken after allogeneic stem cell transplant with posttransplant cyclophosphamide. Every receptor here comes from a female patient aged 35 to 55 who received an allogeneic stem cell transplant from a related donor, was CMV-positive, and had no GVHD. Some T cells may be transferred from the graft donor.

The table lists this clone with a few counts. The gene calls are TRBV2 and TRBJ2-5; 9 bases fit TRBD2. This CDR3 has 16 residues. Losses at the gene ends were 7 bases for V and 1 base for J; bases not matched to a gene: 10. Germline V gene sequence: CDR1 SNHLY, CDR2 FYNNEI. The CDR3 loop reads CASIGGAGGPQETQYF. DNA of the CDR3: TGTGCCAGCATTGGGGGGGCGGGAGGGCCCCAAGAGACCCAGTACTTC.

This clone was detected many times. J is TRBJ2-7 and V is TRBV4-1; D not resolved. Germline loops: CDR1 MGHRA, CDR2 YSYEKL. CDR3 size: 16 residues. V shed 6 bases and J shed 0 bases, with 18 bases lying between them. The CDR3 here is CASSLKISENSYEQYF. The DNA of the CDR3 is TGCGCCAGCAGTCTAAAGATATCGGAGAACTCCTACGAGCAGTACTTC.

This clone was recorded many times. The chain carries TRBV19 and TRBJ1-4; tentatively, D is TRBD1 (6 bases). Germline V CDR1 and CDR2: LNHDA, SQIVND (reference sequence). With 2 bases removed from V and 10 bases from J, the gap between germline ends came to 14 bases. This CDR3 contains 14 residues. This chain's CDR3 is CASSIKIQGRKLFF. The CDR3, as DNA: TGTGCCAGTAGTATAAAGATACAGGGACGAAAACTGTTTTTT.

At least ten counts were recorded for this clone. J is TRBJ2-2 and V is TRBV5-4; unclear D gene. This CDR3 region has 14 residues. V was cut by 0 bases and J by 1 base, with 4 bases left in between. Germline CDR1 reads SGHNT; CDR2 reads YYREEE (reference sequence). The CDR3 DNA reads as TGTGCCAGCAGCTTGGTTCTGAACACCGGGGAGCTGTTTTTT. Protein sequence: CASSLVLNTGELFF. Together with reference TRBV5-4 and TRBJ2-2, the CDR3 gives the full variable domain: ETGVTQSPTHLIKTRGQQVTLRCSSQSGHNTVSWYQQALGQGPQFIFQYYREEENGRGNFPPRFSGLQFPNYSSELNVNALELDDSALYLCASSLVLNTGELFFGEGSRLTVL.

This clone has at least ten counts. V gene TRBV4-1 combines with J gene TRBJ1-6, with D possibly being TRBD1 (6 bases). This CDR3 spans 16 amino acids. V was shortened by 4 bases and J by 8 bases, with 18 bases between the two germline ends. Germline V gene sequence: CDR1 MGHRA, CDR2 YSYEKL. The CDR3 loop reads CASSRGGGRADSPLHF. As DNA, the CDR3 is TGCGCCAGCAGCCGGGGGGGCGGCAGGGCGGATTCACCCCTCCACTTT.

There are many counts of this clone. The rearrangement uses TRBV7-9 and TRBJ2-1; TRBD2 is a possible D gene (6 bases). V lost 1 base and J 3 bases, leaving 7 bases between the germline ends. Germline lookup yields CDR1 SEHNR and CDR2 FQNEAQ (reference sequence). The CDR3 consists of 14 residues. This CDR3 reads CASSLVTSYNEQFF. The CDR3 coding sequence is TGTGCCAGCAGCTTAGTGACTAGCTACAATGAGCAGTTCTTC. The full variable domain, rest sourced from reference TRBV7-9 and TRBJ2-1, is DTGVSQNPRHKITKRGQNVTFRCDPISEHNRLYWYRQTLGQGPEFLTYFQNEAQLEKSRLLSDRFSAERPKGSFSTLEIQRTEQGDSAMYLCASSLVTSYNEQFFGPGTRLTVL.

The CDR3 protein is CAIESSGSYEQYF. As DNA, the CDR3 is TGTGCCATCGAGTCTAGCGGCTCCTACGAGCAGTACTTC. The V gene is TRBV10-3, the J gene TRBJ2-5; TRBD2 agrees at 7 bases. The J call may be wrong; the DNA end is better matched by TRBJ2-7. The CDR3 loop spans 13 amino acids. Per the germline V gene, CDR1 is ENHRY and CDR2 is SYGVKD.

This clone came up a few times. V usage is TRBV9 and J usage is TRBJ2-3, with 9 bases that match TRBD2. Germline CDR1 is SGDLS and CDR2 is YYNGEE. The CDR3 is 17 residues long. V lost 2 bases, J lost 4 bases, and 11 bases stayed unmatched. The DNA for the CDR3 is TGTGCCAGCAGCGTCCCACGCGGGGCGGGAGGGTCAGATACGCAGTATTTT. Translating it yields CASSVPRGAGGSDTQYF.

Worth noting for this clone: One junction end disagrees with the germline gene, perhaps due to a read error. The chain links TRBV27 to TRBJ1-2; D unclear. The CDR3 spans 15 residues. CDR1 and CDR2 from the germline V gene are MNHEY and SMNVEV (reference sequence). The CDR3 DNA sequence: TGTGCCAGCAGTTTATGGAGAGAAGATAACTATGGCCACACCTTC. Amino acids: CASSLWREDNYGHTF.

This clone was seen ten or more times. This CDR3 is CAWTLGGSQYF. The CDR3 nucleotides are TGTGCCTGGACCCTAGGGGGTTCGCAGTACTTC. The chain carries TRBV30 and TRBJ2-7; weak D call: TRBD1 (6 bases). CDR3 length equals 11 residues. In germline, CDR1 is GTSNPN, CDR2 SVGIG (reference sequence). Trimming pared 4 bases from V and 9 bases from J, leaving 13 bases between.

Ten or more counts support this clone. The V and J genes are TRBV5-1 and TRBJ2-5; 9 bases are a match to TRBD2. The V segment lost 8 bases and the J segment 5 bases; nucleotides outside the gene matches: 10. The CDR3 is 14 residues long. In germline, CDR1 is SGHRS, CDR2 YFSETQ. The CDR3 DNA sequence: TGCGCCAGTACTACAGGGACTAGCCGGGAGACCCAGTACTTC. It encodes CASTTGTSRETQYF.

The chain combines TRBV29-1 with TRBJ2-3; 8 bases line up with TRBD1. The CDR3 runs to 15 residues. J lost 0 bases, V lost 7 bases, and 9 bases had no gene match. Germline CDR1 is SQVTM and CDR2 is ANQGSEA. For the CDR3, the DNA is TGCAGCGCTGCCCCGGACAGGGCTAGCACAGATACGCAGTATTTT. Protein sequence: CSAAPDRASTDTQYF.

This clone was counted at least ten times. This chain connects TRBV19 to TRBJ1-6; 7 bases are shared with TRBD1. CDR1 is LNHDA, CDR2 SQIVND, per germline (reference sequence). This CDR3 region has 15 residues. V dropped 5 bases and J dropped 7; count of bases not matched to a gene: 8. The CDR3 DNA reads as TGTGCCAGTAGTTCGTTACAGGGGCAAAATTCACCCCTCCACTTT. It specifies CASSSLQGQNSPLHF.

Many counts were recorded for this clone. The chain is built from TRBV6-5 and TRBJ2-3, with TRBD2 identical over 8 bases. Trimming cost V 7 bases and J 8 bases; bases outside gene matches: 14. The CDR3 runs 15 residues. The germline CDR1 and CDR2 sequences are MNHEY and SVGAGI. The CDR3 sequence is CASTPRPTAGGTQYF. The CDR3 bases are TGTGCCAGCACCCCCCGGCCGACGGCGGGGGGTACGCAGTATTTT.

This clone came up many times. The chain couples TRBV10-3 to TRBJ2-1, with 9 positions matching TRBD2. J lost 8 bases, V lost 6 bases, and 11 bases had no gene match. CDR3 size: 15 residues. Germline V gives CDR1 ENHRY, CDR2 SYGVKD. CDR3 in DNA: TGTGCCATCAGCCCGCGGGAGGGCCTCAGGGATGAGCAGTTCTTC. Its translation: CAISPREGLRDEQFF.

This clone was detected ten times or more. The chain uses TRBV10-3 and TRBJ2-1, with 7 bases fitting TRBD2. The CDR3 has 17 amino acids. Germline V gives CDR1 ENHRY, CDR2 SYGVKD. V shed 0 bases, J shed 0 bases, and the junction held 5 bases outside the gene matches. Here the CDR3 reads CAISESRDYTSYNEQFF. CDR3 DNA: TGTGCCATCAGTGAGTCGAGGGACTATACCTCCTACAATGAGCAGTTCTTC.

The sample holds many counts of this clone. The genes are TRBV9 and TRBJ2-3, with 8 bases aligning to TRBD1. CDR1 and CDR2 (germline): SGDLS, YYNGEE. V shed 4 bases, J shed 4 bases, and the junction held 8 bases outside the gene matches. The CDR3 has 15 amino acids. CDR3 coding DNA: TGTGCCAGCAGCCTCCGGACAGGGACGGCAGATACGCAGTATTTT. It specifies CASSLRTGTADTQYF.

This clone was found many times. V usage is TRBV2 and J usage is TRBJ2-5, with TRBD1 identical over 7 bases. This CDR3 has 16 residues. CDR1 SNHLY and CDR2 FYNNEI come from the germline V gene. The chain's CDR3 is CAGQQGPRSDQETQYF. DNA of the CDR3: TGTGCAGGCCAACAGGGGCCACGGAGTGACCAAGAGACCCAGTACTTC.

In this sample, this clone turned up many times. J is TRBJ1-5 and V is TRBV6-1; D is unresolved. There are 18 residues in the CDR3. Trimming took off 0 bases at V and 4 bases at J, with 19 bases between the two ends. CDR1 and CDR2 (germline): MNHNS, SASEGT. The CDR3 reads CASSEALAGGIGNQPQHF. Here the CDR3 DNA reads TGTGCCAGCAGTGAAGCGTTAGCGGGAGGTATTGGAAATCAGCCCCAGCATTTT.

This clone was found many times. The V and J genes are TRBV30 and TRBJ2-1; no firm D call. Deletions cut 2 bases from V and 9 bases from J, with 8 bases between. The germline V gene encodes CDR1 GTSNPN and CDR2 SVGIG (reference sequence). The CDR3 sequence is 11 residues long. CDR3 sequence (DNA): TGTGCCTGGAGTACCCCCGGTGAGCAGTTCTTC. Translated, it gives CAWSTPGEQFF.

This clone was counted many times. This rearrangement joins TRBV29-1 to TRBJ2-1; weak D call: TRBD1 (6 bases). Trimming shortened V by 5 bases and J by 8 bases, and 10 bases separated the two germline ends. From germline, CDR1 is SQVTM and CDR2 ANQGSEA. The CDR3 extends over 11 amino acids. The CDR3 region is CSVSRTDEQFF. Here the CDR3 DNA reads TGCAGCGTTTCCCGGACAGATGAGCAGTTCTTC.

In its sample, this clone was seen many times. V and J are TRBV7-8 and TRBJ2-7; 8 positions agree with TRBD1. This CDR3 contains 19 residues. In germline, CDR1 is SGHVS, CDR2 FQNEAQ. V shed 2 bases and J 2 bases; nucleotides not matched to a gene: 17. The CDR3 DNA sequence: TGTGCCAGCAGCTTACAGTTAAGTGGTTTTCGACAGGGGACCTACGAGCAGTACTTC. It encodes CASSLQLSGFRQGTYEQYF.

This clone was detected ten times or more. V gene TRBV19 combines with J gene TRBJ2-1; 7 nucleotides line up with TRBD2. With V trimmed by 3 bases and J by 2 bases, 10 bases remained unmatched. This CDR3 is built from 17 residues. Germline V gives CDR1 LNHDA, CDR2 SQIVND (reference sequence). Here the CDR3 DNA reads TGTGCCAGTAGTATCTATTCGACTAGCTTTACCTACAATGAGCAGTTCTTC. This translates into CASSIYSTSFTYNEQFF.